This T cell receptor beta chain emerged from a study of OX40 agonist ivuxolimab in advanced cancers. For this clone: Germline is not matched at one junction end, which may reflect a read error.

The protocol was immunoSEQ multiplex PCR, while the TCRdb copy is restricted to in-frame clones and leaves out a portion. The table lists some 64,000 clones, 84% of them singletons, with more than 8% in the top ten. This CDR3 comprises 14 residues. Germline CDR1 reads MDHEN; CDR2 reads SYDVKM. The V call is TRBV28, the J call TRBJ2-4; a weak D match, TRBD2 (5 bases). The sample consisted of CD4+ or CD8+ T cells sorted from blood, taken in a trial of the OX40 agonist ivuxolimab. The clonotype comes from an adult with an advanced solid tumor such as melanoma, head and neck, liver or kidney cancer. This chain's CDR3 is CASSLWRDWRGIAF. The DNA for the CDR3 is TGTGCCAGCAGTTTATGGAGGGATTGGAGAGGGATTGCTTTC.